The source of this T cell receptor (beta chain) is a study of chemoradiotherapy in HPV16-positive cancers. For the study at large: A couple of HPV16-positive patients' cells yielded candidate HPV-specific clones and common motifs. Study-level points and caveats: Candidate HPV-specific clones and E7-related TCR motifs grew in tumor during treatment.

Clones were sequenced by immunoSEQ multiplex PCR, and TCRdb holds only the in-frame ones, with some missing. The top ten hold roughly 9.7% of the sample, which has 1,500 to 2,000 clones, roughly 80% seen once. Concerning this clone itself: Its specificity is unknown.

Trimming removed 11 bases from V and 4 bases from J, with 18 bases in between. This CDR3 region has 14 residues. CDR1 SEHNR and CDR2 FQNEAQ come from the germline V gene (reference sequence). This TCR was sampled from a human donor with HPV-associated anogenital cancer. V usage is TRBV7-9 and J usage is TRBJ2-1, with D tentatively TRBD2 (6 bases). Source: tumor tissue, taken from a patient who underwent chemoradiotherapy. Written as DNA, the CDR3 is TGTGCCTGCGAGCTTGGGGAGGTATACAATGAGCAGTTCTTC. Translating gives CACELGEVYNEQFF.